What follows are 13 T cell receptor beta chains derived from one specimen sequenced in a study of cytotoxic CD8 clonotypes in ibrutinib-treated CLL. Method: immunoSEQ multiplex PCR; TCRdb's copy keeps in-frame clones and lacks some. The data contain some 35,000 clones, roughly two thirds of them singletons. The sequencing here drew on PBMCs, taken before ibrutinib treatment. The receptors stem from a human donor with chronic lymphocytic leukemia.

This clone has just one count. The chain has TRBV7-2 and TRBJ2-1, with 10 bases aligning to TRBD2. Germline V gene lookup returns CDR1 SGHTA and CDR2 FQGNSA. Trimming cost V 1 base and J 4 bases; bases outside gene matches: 4. This CDR3 contains 16 residues. The CDR3 here is CASSLVRTSGYNEQFF. In nucleotides, the CDR3 is TGTGCCAGCAGCTTAGTGCGGACTAGCGGATACAATGAGCAGTTCTTC.

The chain carries TRBV2 and TRBJ2-1, with D possibly being TRBD2 (5 bases). Germline CDR1 is SNHLY and CDR2 is FYNNEI. Deletions cut 5 bases from V and 6 bases from J, with 20 bases between. The CDR3 is 16 residues long. The CDR3 is CASSSPGLDRANEQFF. As DNA, the CDR3 is TGTGCCAGCAGTTCTCCTGGACTGGACCGGGCCAATGAGCAGTTCTTC. The whole variable domain, remainder taken from reference TRBV2 and TRBJ2-1, is EPEVTQTPSHQVTQMGQEVILRCVPISNHLYFYWYRQILGQKVEFLVSFYNNEISEKSEIFDDQFSVERPDGSNFTLKIRSTKLEDSAMYFCASSSPGLDRANEQFFGPGTRLTVL.

The chain couples TRBV11-2 to TRBJ2-7, with D possibly being TRBD2 (5 bases). Per germline, CDR1 SGHAT and CDR2 FQNNGV. V lost 5 bases, J lost 1 base, and 12 bases lay in between. This CDR3 region has 14 residues. CDR3 in DNA: TGTGCCAGCAGCGAACAGCTAGCATCCTACGAGCAGTACTTC. Protein: CASSEQLASYEQYF.

The chain couples TRBV7-8 to TRBJ1-1; weak D call: TRBD1 (6 bases). Germline V gene data show CDR1 as SGHVS and CDR2 as FQNEAQ. The CDR3 is made up of 13 amino acids. V dropped 5 bases and J dropped 5 bases, with 12 bases sitting between them. The CDR3 DNA sequence: TGTGCCAGCAGCATATTAAGGGGGACTGAAGCTTTCTTT. Its translation is CASSILRGTEAFF.

V usage is TRBV2 and J usage is TRBJ1-1, with D hard to call. The germline V and J ends were trimmed by 2 bases and 4 bases, with 11 bases remaining between them. The CDR3 covers 14 residues. Germline CDR1 reads SNHLY; CDR2 reads FYNNEI. CDR3: CASSELGRLTEAFF. For the CDR3, the DNA is TGTGCCAGCAGTGAACTCGGGCGGCTCACTGAAGCTTTCTTT.

This clone has just a few counts. V is TRBV20-1 and J is TRBJ1-1; D gene uncertain. Germline assignment: CDR1 DFQATT and CDR2 SNEGSKA (reference sequence). CDR3 length equals 10 residues. V shed 2 bases and J shed 6 bases, with 4 bases lying between them. The CDR3: CSARSPEAFF. CDR3 in DNA: TGCAGTGCTAGATCTCCTGAAGCTTTCTTT.

This clone was observed a few times. This chain joins TRBV6-6 and TRBJ2-7, with 11 bases lining up with TRBD2. The CDR3 runs to 14 residues. V shed 1 base, J shed 5 bases, and the junction held 1 base outside the gene matches. Germline assignment: CDR1 MNHNY and CDR2 SVGAGI (reference sequence). Here the CDR3 reads CASSYLTSGDEQYF. The CDR3 DNA is TGTGCCAGCAGTTACTTGACTAGCGGGGACGAGCAGTACTTC.

The CDR3 spells CATSRPGGSQPQHF. In DNA, the CDR3 is TGTGCCACCTCACGGCCAGGGGGCTCTCAGCCCCAGCATTTT. The chain has TRBV6-5 and TRBJ1-5, with 8 bases that match TRBD1. The V gene end was trimmed by 10 bases and the J gene end by 6 bases; junction bases not matched to a gene: 11. Germline V lookup: CDR1 MNHEY, CDR2 SVGAGI. CDR3 length: 14 amino acids.

This rearrangement joins TRBV7-7 to TRBJ2-3, with 8 bases that match TRBD1. The germline V gene encodes CDR1 SSHAT and CDR2 FNYEAQ (reference sequence). After removal of 2 bases from V and 5 bases from J, the junction contained 15 bases not matched to a gene. The CDR3 contains 18 residues. The CDR3 loop reads CASSLQAPAGGSGDTQYF. The CDR3 nucleotides are TGTGCCAGCAGCTTACAGGCCCCAGCAGGGGGCTCAGGAGATACGCAGTATTTT.

This clone has just one count. The chain employs TRBV7-9 and TRBJ2-5; D is unclear. The J call may not be correct, given that the DNA end is closer to TRBJ2-7. In germline, CDR1 is SEHNR, CDR2 FQNEAQ (reference sequence). The CDR3 runs to 13 residues. As DNA, the CDR3 is TGTGCCAGCAGCTTACGCACCTTGGACGAGCAGTACTTC. Its translation: CASSLRTLDEQYF.

Within the sample, this clone is medium-sized (0.01 to 0.1%). This sequence joins TRBV15 and TRBJ2-7; D may match TRBD1 or TRBD2 (5 bases each). The CDR3 loop spans 14 amino acids. The V gene lost 2 bases and the J gene lost 3 bases, with 11 bases spanning the gap. CDR1 LNHNV and CDR2 YYDKDF come from the germline V gene (reference sequence). The CDR3 sequence is CATSRPGTSYEQYF. The CDR3 DNA follows: TGTGCCACCAGCAGACCAGGGACGAGCTACGAGCAGTACTTC.

The V gene is TRBV28, the J gene TRBJ2-7; a possible D gene is TRBD1 (6 bases). CDR3 length: 13 residues. In germline, CDR1 is MDHEN, CDR2 SYDVKM. Trimming pared 8 bases from V and 3 bases from J, leaving 14 bases between. CDR3 nucleotides: TGTGCCAGCCTGGACAGTGGCTTCTACGAGCAGTACTTC. Residues: CASLDSGFYEQYF.

The genes are TRBV7-3 and TRBJ1-2; no clear D. The germline V and J ends were trimmed by 5 bases and 4 bases, with 11 bases remaining between them. The CDR3 loop spans 13 amino acids. Germline CDR1 is SGHTA and CDR2 is FQGTGA. The CDR3 spells CASSPAEGYGYTF. CDR3 coding DNA: TGTGCCAGCAGCCCCGCGGAGGGCTATGGCTACACCTTC. Full variable domain (rest looked up from reference TRBV7-3 and TRBJ1-2): GAGVSQTPSNKVTEKGKYVELRCDPISGHTALYWYRQSLGQGPEFLIYFQGTGAADDSGLPNDRFFAVRPEGSVSTLKIQRTERGDSAVYLCASSPAEGYGYTFGSGTRLTVV.